This entry is about one T cell receptor (beta chain). The data were taken from a study of control samples from healthy donors and cancer patients. Clones were sequenced by immunoSEQ multiplex PCR, and TCRdb holds only the in-frame ones, with some missing. The data hold some 110,000 clones, with around 90% observed a single time. The CDR3 runs to 13 residues. CDR1 is MNHEY and CDR2 is SVGAGI in the germline V gene. Trimming removed 4 bases from V and 7 bases from J; junction bases left unmatched: 3. The sequencing input was blood. The TCR was taken from a woman in her sixties or seventies in good health. The genes are TRBV6-5 and TRBJ1-5; the match to TRBD1 covers 8 bases. CDR3 protein: CASSSGGEQPQHF. CDR3 nucleotides: TGTGCCAGCAGTTCAGGGGGCGAACAGCCCCAGCATTTT.